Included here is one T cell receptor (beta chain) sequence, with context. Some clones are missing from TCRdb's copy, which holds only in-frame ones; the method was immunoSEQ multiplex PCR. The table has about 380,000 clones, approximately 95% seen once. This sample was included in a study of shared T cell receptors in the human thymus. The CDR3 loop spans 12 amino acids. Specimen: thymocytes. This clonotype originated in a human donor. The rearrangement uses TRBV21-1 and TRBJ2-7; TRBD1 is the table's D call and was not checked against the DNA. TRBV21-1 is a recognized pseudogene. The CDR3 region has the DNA TGTGCCAGCAGCCCTTCCCAGTACGAGCAGTACTTC. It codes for CASSPSQYEQYF.